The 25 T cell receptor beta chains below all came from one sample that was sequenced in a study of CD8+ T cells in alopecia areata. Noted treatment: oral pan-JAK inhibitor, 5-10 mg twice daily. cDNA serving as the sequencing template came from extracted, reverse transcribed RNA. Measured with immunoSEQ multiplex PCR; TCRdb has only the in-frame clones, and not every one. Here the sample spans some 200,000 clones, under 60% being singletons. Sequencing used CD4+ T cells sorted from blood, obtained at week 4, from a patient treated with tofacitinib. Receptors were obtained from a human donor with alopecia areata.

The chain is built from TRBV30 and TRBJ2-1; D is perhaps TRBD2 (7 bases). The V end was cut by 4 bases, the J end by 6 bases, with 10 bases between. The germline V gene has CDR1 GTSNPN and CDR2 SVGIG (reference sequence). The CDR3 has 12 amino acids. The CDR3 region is CAWNRGANEQFF. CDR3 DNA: TGTGCCTGGAACCGGGGGGCCAATGAGCAGTTCTTC.

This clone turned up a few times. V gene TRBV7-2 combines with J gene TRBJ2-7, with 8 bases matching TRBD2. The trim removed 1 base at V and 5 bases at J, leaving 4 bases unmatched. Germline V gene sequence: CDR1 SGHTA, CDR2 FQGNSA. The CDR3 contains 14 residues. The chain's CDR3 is CASSLVSGGDEQYF. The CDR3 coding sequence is TGTGCCAGCAGCTTAGTAAGCGGGGGCGACGAGCAGTACTTC.

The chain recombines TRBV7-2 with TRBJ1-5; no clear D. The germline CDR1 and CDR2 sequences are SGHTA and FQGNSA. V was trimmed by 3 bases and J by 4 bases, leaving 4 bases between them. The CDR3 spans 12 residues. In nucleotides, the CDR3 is TGTGCCAGCAGCTTTAATAATCAGCCCCAGCATTTT. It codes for CASSFNNQPQHF.

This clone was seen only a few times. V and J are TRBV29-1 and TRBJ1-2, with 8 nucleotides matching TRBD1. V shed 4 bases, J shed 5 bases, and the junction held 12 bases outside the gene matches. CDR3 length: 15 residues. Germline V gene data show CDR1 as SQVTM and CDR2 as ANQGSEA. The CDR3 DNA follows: TGCAGCGTTGTCGCCTCGGACAGGGCGCATTATGGCTACACCTTC. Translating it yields CSVVASDRAHYGYTF.

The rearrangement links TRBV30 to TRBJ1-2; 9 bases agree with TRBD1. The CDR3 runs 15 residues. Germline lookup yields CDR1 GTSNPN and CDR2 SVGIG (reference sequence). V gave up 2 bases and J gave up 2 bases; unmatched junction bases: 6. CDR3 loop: CAWSSPGQGNYGYTF. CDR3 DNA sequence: TGTGCCTGGAGTTCCCCGGGACAGGGAAACTATGGCTACACCTTC.

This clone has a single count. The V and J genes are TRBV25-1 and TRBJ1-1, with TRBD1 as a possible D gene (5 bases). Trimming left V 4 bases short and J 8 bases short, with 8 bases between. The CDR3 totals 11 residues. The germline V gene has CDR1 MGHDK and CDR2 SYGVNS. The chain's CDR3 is CASSGGKEAFF. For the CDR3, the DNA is TGTGCCAGCAGTGGGGGGAAAGAAGCTTTCTTT.

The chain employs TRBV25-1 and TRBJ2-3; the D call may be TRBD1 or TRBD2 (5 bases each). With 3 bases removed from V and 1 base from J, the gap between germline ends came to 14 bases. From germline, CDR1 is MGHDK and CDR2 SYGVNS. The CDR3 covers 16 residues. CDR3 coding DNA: TGTGCCAGCAGTGACACAGGAGGACCGGGCACAGATACGCAGTATTTT. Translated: CASSDTGGPGTDTQYF.

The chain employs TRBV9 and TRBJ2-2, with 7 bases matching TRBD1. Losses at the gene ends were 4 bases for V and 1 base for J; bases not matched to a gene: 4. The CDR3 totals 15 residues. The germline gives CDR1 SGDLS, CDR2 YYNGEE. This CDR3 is CASSPGTENTGELFF. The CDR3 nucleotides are TGTGCCAGCAGCCCCGGGACAGAGAACACCGGGGAGCTGTTTTTT.

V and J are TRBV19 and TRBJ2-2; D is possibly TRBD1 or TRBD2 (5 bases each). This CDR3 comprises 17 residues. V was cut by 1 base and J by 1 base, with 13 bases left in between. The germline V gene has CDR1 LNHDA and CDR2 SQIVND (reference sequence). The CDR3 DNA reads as TGTGCCAGTAGTATAGTGGGACCTGCGGGGAACACCGGGGAGCTGTTTTTT. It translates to CASSIVGPAGNTGELFF. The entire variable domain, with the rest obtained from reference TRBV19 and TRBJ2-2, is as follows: DGGITQSPKYLFRKEGQNVTLSCEQNLNHDAMYWYRQDPGQGLRLIYYSQIVNDFQKGDIAEGYSVSREKKESFPLTVTSAQKNPTAFYLCASSIVGPAGNTGELFFGEGSRLTVL.

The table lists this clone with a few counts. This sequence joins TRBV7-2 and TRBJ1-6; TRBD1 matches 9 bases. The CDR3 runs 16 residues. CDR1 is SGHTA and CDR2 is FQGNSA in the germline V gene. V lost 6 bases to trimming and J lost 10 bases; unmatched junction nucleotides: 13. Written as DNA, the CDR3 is TGTGCCAGCAGACCCACGACAGGGGGAGCGGGCTCACCCCTCCACTTT. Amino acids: CASRPTTGGAGSPLHF.

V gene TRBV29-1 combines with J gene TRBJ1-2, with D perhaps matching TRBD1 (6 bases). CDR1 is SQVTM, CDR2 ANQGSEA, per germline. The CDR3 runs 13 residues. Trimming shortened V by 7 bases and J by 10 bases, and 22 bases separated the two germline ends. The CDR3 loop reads CSAKNQGQWDYTF. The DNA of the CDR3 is TGCAGCGCCAAGAATCAGGGGCAGTGGGACTACACCTTC. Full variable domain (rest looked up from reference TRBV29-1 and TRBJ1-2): SAVISQKPSRDICQRGTSLTIQCQVDSQVTMMFWYRQQPGQSLTLIATANQGSEATYESGFVIDKFPISRPNLTFSTLTVSNMSPEDSSIYLCSAKNQGQWDYTFGSGTRLTVV.

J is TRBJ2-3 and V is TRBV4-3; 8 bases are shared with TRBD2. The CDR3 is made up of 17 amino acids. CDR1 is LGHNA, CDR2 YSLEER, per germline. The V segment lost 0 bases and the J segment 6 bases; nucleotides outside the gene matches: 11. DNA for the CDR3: TGCGCCAGCAGCCAAGATCGTATTAGCGGGGTATGGGATACGCAGTATTTT. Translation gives CASSQDRISGVWDTQYF.

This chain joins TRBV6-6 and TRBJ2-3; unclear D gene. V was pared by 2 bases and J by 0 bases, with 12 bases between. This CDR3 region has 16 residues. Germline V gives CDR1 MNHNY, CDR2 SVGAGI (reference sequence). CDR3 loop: CASSYDGQASTDTQYF. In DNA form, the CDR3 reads TGTGCCAGCAGTTACGATGGGCAGGCAAGCACAGATACGCAGTATTTT.

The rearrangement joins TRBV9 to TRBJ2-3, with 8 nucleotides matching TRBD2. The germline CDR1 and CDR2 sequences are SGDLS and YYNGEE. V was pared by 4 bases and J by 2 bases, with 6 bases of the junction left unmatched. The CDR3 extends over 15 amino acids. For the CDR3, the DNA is TGTGCCAGCAGCCGCACTAGCGGAACCACAGATACGCAGTATTTT. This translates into CASSRTSGTTDTQYF.

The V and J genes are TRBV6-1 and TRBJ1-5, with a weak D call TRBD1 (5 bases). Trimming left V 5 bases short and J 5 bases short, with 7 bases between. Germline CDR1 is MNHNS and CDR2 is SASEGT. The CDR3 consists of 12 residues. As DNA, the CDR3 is TGTGCCAGCAGTACGGGGGATCAGCCCCAGCATTTT. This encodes CASSTGDQPQHF.

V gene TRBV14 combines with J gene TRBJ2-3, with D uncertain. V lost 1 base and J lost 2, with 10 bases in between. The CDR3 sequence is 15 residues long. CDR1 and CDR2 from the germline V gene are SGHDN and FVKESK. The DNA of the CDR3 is TGTGCCAGCAGCCAAGTGGGCCAGGCCACAGATACGCAGTATTTT. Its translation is CASSQVGQATDTQYF. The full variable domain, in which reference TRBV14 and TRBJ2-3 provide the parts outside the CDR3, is EAGVTQFPSHSVIEKGQTVTLRCDPISGHDNLYWYRRVMGKEIKFLLHFVKESKQDESGMPNNRFLAERTGGTYSTLKVQPAELEDSGVYFCASSQVGQATDTQYFGPGTRLTVL.

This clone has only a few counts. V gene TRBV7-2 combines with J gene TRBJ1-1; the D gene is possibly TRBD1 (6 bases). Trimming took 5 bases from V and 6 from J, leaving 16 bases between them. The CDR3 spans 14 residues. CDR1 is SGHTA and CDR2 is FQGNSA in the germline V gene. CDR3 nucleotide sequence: TGTGCCAGCAGCCCGACCCTACAGGGCGCTGAAGCTTTCTTT. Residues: CASSPTLQGAEAFF.

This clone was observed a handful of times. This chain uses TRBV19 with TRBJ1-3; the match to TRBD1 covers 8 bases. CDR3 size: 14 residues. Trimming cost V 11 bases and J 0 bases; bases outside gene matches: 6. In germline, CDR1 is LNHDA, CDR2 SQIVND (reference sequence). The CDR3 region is CACDRGLSGNTIYF. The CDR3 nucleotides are TGTGCCTGCGACAGGGGTCTCTCTGGAAACACCATATATTTT.

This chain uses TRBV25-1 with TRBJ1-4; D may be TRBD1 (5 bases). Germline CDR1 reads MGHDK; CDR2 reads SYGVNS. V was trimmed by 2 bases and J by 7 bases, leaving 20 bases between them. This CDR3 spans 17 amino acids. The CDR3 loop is CASSEPSAGLGAEKLFF. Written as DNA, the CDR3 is TGTGCCAGCAGTGAACCTTCCGCAGGGTTGGGTGCTGAAAAACTGTTTTTT.

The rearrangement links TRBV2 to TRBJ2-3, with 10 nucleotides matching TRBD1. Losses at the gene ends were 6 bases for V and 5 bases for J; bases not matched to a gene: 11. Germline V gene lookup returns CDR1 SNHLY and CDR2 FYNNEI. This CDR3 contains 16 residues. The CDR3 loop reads CASSPSGTGVGDTQYF. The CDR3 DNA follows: TGTGCCAGCAGCCCCTCCGGGACAGGGGTGGGAGATACGCAGTATTTT.

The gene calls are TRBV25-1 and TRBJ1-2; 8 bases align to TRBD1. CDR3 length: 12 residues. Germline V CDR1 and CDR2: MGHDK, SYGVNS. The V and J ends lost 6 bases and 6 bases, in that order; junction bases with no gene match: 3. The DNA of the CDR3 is TGTGCCAGCAGGGGACAGGACCATGGCTACACCTTC. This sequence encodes CASRGQDHGYTF.

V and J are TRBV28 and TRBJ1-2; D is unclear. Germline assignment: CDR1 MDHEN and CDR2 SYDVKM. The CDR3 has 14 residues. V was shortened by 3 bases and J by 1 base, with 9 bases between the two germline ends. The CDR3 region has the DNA TGTGCCAGCAGTTTGGGCAACGGTAACTATGGCTACACCTTC. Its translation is CASSLGNGNYGYTF.

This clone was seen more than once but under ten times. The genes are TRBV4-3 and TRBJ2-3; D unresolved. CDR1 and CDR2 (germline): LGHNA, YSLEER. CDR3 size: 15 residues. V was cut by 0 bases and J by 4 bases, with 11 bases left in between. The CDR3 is CASSQDHRNSDTQYF. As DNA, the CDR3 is TGCGCCAGCAGCCAAGATCACAGAAATTCAGATACGCAGTATTTT.

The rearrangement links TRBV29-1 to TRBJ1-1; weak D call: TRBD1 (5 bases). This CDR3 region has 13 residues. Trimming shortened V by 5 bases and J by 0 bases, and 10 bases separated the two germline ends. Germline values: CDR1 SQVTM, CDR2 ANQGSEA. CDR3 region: CSVYGTVNTEAFF. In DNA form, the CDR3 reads TGCAGCGTTTATGGGACGGTGAACACTGAAGCTTTCTTT.

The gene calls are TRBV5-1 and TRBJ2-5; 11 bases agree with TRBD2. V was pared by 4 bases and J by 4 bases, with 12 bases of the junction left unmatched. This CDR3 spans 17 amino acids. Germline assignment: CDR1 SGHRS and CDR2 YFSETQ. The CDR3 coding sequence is TGCGCCAGCAGCGGAGGGACTAGCGGCATCGAGGGAGAGACCCAGTACTTC. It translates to CASSGGTSGIEGETQYF.